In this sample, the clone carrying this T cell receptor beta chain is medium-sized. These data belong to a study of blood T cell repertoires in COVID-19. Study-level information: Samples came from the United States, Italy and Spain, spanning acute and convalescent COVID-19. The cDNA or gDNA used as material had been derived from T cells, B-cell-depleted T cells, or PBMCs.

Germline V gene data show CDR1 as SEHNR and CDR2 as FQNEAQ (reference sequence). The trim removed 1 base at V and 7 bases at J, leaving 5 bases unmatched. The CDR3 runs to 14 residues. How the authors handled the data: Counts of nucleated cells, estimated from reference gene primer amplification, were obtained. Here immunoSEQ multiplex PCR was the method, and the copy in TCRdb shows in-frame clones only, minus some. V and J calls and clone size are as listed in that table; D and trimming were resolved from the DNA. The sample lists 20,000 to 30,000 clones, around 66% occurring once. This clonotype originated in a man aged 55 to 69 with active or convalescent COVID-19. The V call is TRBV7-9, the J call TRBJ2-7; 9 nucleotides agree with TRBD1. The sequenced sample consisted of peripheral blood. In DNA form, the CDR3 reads TGTGCCAGCAGCTTAGGGGACAGGGTTCTGGAGCAGTACTTC. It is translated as CASSLGDRVLEQYF.